Below are 6 T cell receptor beta chains sequenced from a single sample in a study of radiotherapy plus CTLA-4 blockade in lung cancer. TCRdb keeps only in-frame clones here, not all; method: immunoSEQ multiplex PCR. The sample carries 130,000 or so clones, approximately 90% recorded once. The source material was peripheral blood, sampled from a patient treated with radiotherapy plus ipilimumab. Receptors were obtained from a human donor with non-small cell lung cancer that progressed on radiotherapy plus ipilimumab.

This chain joins TRBV30 and TRBJ2-1; 7 nucleotides align to TRBD2. The CDR3 runs to 16 residues. Losses at the gene ends were 0 bases for V and 7 bases for J; bases not matched to a gene: 12. CDR1 is GTSNPN and CDR2 is SVGIG in the germline V gene (reference sequence). CDR3 loop: CAWSVLGGGPGNEQFF. The CDR3 bases are TGTGCCTGGAGTGTACTGGGGGGAGGGCCAGGGAATGAGCAGTTCTTC.

This chain connects TRBV25-1 to TRBJ2-5, with 13 bases matching TRBD2. Germline trimming cut 4 bases from V and 5 bases from J; bases unmatched to any gene: 4. The CDR3 is 15 residues long. Germline V gene lookup returns CDR1 MGHDK and CDR2 SYGVNS. CDR3 in DNA: TGTGCCAGCAGTGGAACTAGCGGGGGGGTGGAGACCCAGTACTTC. Its protein is CASSGTSGGVETQYF.

The chain couples TRBV7-8 to TRBJ1-4, with D possibly TRBD1 on 5 matching bases. This CDR3 region has 16 residues. V was trimmed by 1 base and J by 4 bases, leaving 13 bases between them. CDR1 SGHVS and CDR2 FQNEAQ come from the germline V gene. The CDR3 bases are TGTGCCAGCAGCTTAGGAGCTGGGGGGTTTAATGAAAAACTGTTTTTT. Encoded protein: CASSLGAGGFNEKLFF.

The J gene is TRBJ2-1, the V gene TRBV6-1; unclear D gene. The CDR3 contains 15 residues. Per germline, CDR1 MNHNS and CDR2 SASEGT. V was shortened by 5 bases and J by 1 base, with 12 bases between the two germline ends. CDR3 DNA: TGTGCCAGCAGTCGAGACCTTGCTTCCTACAATGAGCAGTTCTTC. It yields the protein CASSRDLASYNEQFF.

The chain joins TRBV18 to TRBJ1-2; possibly TRBD1 for D (5 bases). The V gene's germline CDR1 is KGHSH and CDR2 LQKENI. The CDR3 is 14 residues long. V lost 4 bases to trimming and J lost 3 bases, with 12 bases between them. DNA of the CDR3: TGTGCCAGCTCACTCGGGGGGTACCACTATGGCTACACCTTC. This gives the protein CASSLGGYHYGYTF. The full variable domain, completed using reference TRBV18 and TRBJ1-2, is NAGVMQNPRHLVRRRGQEARLRCSPMKGHSHVYWYRQLPEEGLKFMVYLQKENIIDESGMPKERFSAEFPKEGPSILRIQQVVRGDSAAYFCASSLGGYHYGYTFGSGTRLTVV.

The chain joins TRBV10-2 to TRBJ2-5; 14 bases match TRBD2. The V and J ends lost 6 bases and 5 bases, in that order; junction bases with no gene match: 2. The CDR3 covers 14 residues. Germline V gives CDR1 WSHSY, CDR2 SAAADI. The CDR3 here is CASRTSGRGETQYF. The CDR3 bases are TGCGCCAGCAGGACTAGCGGGAGGGGTGAGACCCAGTACTTC.